A single sample is the source of the 23 T cell receptor beta chains below, sequenced in a study of blood T cell repertoires in COVID-19. TCRdb keeps only in-frame clones here, not all; method: immunoSEQ multiplex PCR. The sample yields 70,000 or so clones, around nine tenths seen once. The sequencing sample was made of peripheral blood. All receptors derive from a human donor in a cohort sampled during active COVID-19.

V is TRBV11-2 and J is TRBJ2-5, with 8 bases fitting TRBD1. Germline lookup yields CDR1 SGHAT and CDR2 FQNNGV. Trimming took 8 bases from V and 3 from J; bases not matched to a gene: 11. This CDR3 is built from 15 residues. In DNA, the CDR3 is TGTGCCAGCGGCTCCAGGCAGGGGGCGGAAGAGACCCAGTACTTC. It translates to CASGSRQGAEETQYF.

The V call is TRBV10-3, the J call TRBJ2-2; D call uncertain. Germline CDR1 ENHRY, CDR2 SYGVKD. This CDR3 is 14 amino acids long. V lost 2 bases to trimming and J lost 5 bases, with 9 bases between them. The CDR3 sequence: CAISEGSTTGELFF. For the CDR3, the DNA is TGTGCCATCAGTGAGGGTTCCACAACCGGGGAGCTGTTTTTT.

V gene TRBV30 combines with J gene TRBJ2-3; D is unresolved. Germline CDR1 and CDR2: GTSNPN and SVGIG (reference sequence). The CDR3 consists of 15 residues. V was clipped by 0 bases and J by 0 bases, with 10 bases between them. The CDR3 here is CAWSVRRVSTDTQYF. DNA of the CDR3: TGTGCCTGGAGTGTACGGAGAGTCAGCACAGATACGCAGTATTTT. Using reference TRBV30 and TRBJ2-3 for the parts outside the CDR3, the full variable domain is SQTIHQWPATLVQPVGSPLSLECTVEGTSNPNLYWYRQAAGRGLQLLFYSVGIGQISSEVPQNLSASRPQDRQFILSSKKLLLSDSGFYLCAWSVRRVSTDTQYFGPGTRLTVL.

This chain uses TRBV7-2 with TRBJ2-1, with TRBD2 matching over 8 bases. The germline V gene has CDR1 SGHTA and CDR2 FQGNSA. With V trimmed by 1 base and J by 6 bases, 11 bases remained unmatched. The CDR3 spans 17 residues. CDR3 in amino acids: CASSLDAGGRSSNEQFF. CDR3 DNA sequence: TGTGCCAGCAGCTTAGATGCAGGCGGGAGGTCTTCCAATGAGCAGTTCTTC.

The chain combines TRBV28 with TRBJ2-7, with a possible D match to TRBD2 (7 bases). V was trimmed by 6 bases and J by 7 bases, leaving 19 bases between them. This CDR3 has 14 amino acids. Per the germline V gene, CDR1 is MDHEN and CDR2 is SYDVKM. The CDR3 DNA reads TGTGCCAGCAGCCAGGGCCGGGGGGCGCGTGAGCAGTACTTC. It specifies CASSQGRGAREQYF.

The rearrangement uses TRBV27 and TRBJ2-1; weak D call: TRBD2 (5 bases). In germline, CDR1 is MNHEY, CDR2 SMNVEV (reference sequence). This CDR3 is 13 amino acids long. Trimming stripped 4 bases from V and 4 bases from J, with 8 bases between. CDR3 sequence reads: CASSYGEYNEQFF. CDR3 nucleotide sequence: TGTGCCAGCAGTTATGGGGAGTACAATGAGCAGTTCTTC.

The rearrangement links TRBV19 to TRBJ2-1; a possible D gene is TRBD2 (5 bases). The V and J ends lost 3 bases and 3 bases respectively, with 12 bases between them. CDR1 is LNHDA, CDR2 SQIVND, per germline (reference sequence). The CDR3 spans 15 residues. The CDR3 reads CASSISSRIYNEQFF. As DNA, the CDR3 is TGTGCCAGTAGTATCTCTAGCAGGATCTACAATGAGCAGTTCTTC. The whole variable domain, remainder taken from reference TRBV19 and TRBJ2-1, is DGGITQSPKYLFRKEGQNVTLSCEQNLNHDAMYWYRQDPGQGLRLIYYSQIVNDFQKGDIAEGYSVSREKKESFPLTVTSAQKNPTAFYLCASSISSRIYNEQFFGPGTRLTVL.

The V gene is TRBV6-1, the J gene TRBJ2-2, with 7 nucleotides matching TRBD1. This CDR3 has 12 residues. Germline CDR1 MNHNS, CDR2 SASEGT. Trimming at V came to 2 bases and at J to 15 bases, leaving 6 bases not matched to a gene. The CDR3 here is CASSERVRGLFF. CDR3 bases: TGTGCCAGCAGTGAACGCGTCAGGGGGTTGTTTTTT.

The V call is TRBV7-3, the J call TRBJ2-5, with D perhaps matching TRBD2 (8 bases). Germline CDR1 SGHTA, CDR2 FQGTGA. V was pared by 4 bases and J by 5 bases, with 14 bases between. The CDR3 consists of 14 residues. The CDR3 sequence: CASSSGGGGETQYF. In DNA, the CDR3 is TGTGCCAGCAGCTCGGGAGGGGGCGGGGAGACCCAGTACTTC.

The chain carries TRBV19 and TRBJ2-6; possibly TRBD2 for D (6 bases). The germline gives CDR1 LNHDA, CDR2 SQIVND (reference sequence). With 7 bases removed from V and 4 bases from J, the gap between germline ends came to 17 bases. This CDR3 spans 16 amino acids. DNA for the CDR3: TGTGCCAGTATAGAGGGCTCGGGGGACGGGGCCAACGTCCTGACTTTC. The encoded protein is CASIEGSGDGANVLTF.

This sequence joins TRBV5-1 and TRBJ1-1, with TRBD1 as a possible D gene (6 bases). CDR3 length: 15 residues. CDR1 is SGHRS, CDR2 YFSETQ, per germline. The V end lost 0 bases, the J end lost 3 bases, and 12 bases lay between the germline ends. This chain's CDR3 is CASSLGWGLDTEAFF. In DNA form, the CDR3 reads TGCGCCAGCAGCTTGGGCTGGGGGCTGGACACTGAAGCTTTCTTT.

The rearrangement uses TRBV27 and TRBJ2-7; D might be TRBD1 (6 bases). This CDR3 contains 15 residues. With 0 bases removed from V and 9 bases from J, the gap between germline ends came to 18 bases. CDR1 and CDR2 from the germline V gene are MNHEY and SMNVEV (reference sequence). The CDR3 sequence: CASSLSQGSGSAQYF. DNA of the CDR3: TGTGCCAGCAGTTTATCCCAGGGGAGCGGCTCAGCGCAGTACTTC.

The chain uses TRBV5-5 and TRBJ2-1, with D unresolved. Trimming removed 4 bases at V and 6 bases at J, with 11 bases between. Germline V gives CDR1 SGHKS, CDR2 YYEKEE (reference sequence). This CDR3 region has 13 residues. CDR3 residues: CASSPRLVNEQFF. The CDR3 nucleotides are TGTGCCAGCAGCCCTAGGTTGGTCAATGAGCAGTTCTTC.

The chain recombines TRBV25-1 with TRBJ1-1; D possibly corresponds to TRBD1 (5 bases). The CDR3 consists of 13 residues. Trimming cost V 1 base and J 12 bases, with 15 bases left between them. Germline V gene lookup returns CDR1 MGHDK and CDR2 SYGVNS. CDR3 bases: TGTGCCAGCAGTGAATTTCAGGGCCTGAGAACTTTCTTT. Amino acids: CASSEFQGLRTFF.

The V call is TRBV9, the J call TRBJ2-3, with unresolved D. V dropped 4 bases and J dropped 0 bases, with 6 bases sitting between them. The CDR3 length is 13 residues. Germline lookup yields CDR1 SGDLS and CDR2 YYNGEE. The CDR3 DNA reads as TGTGCCAGCAGCTACAGTAGCACAGATACGCAGTATTTT. Residues: CASSYSSTDTQYF.

The chain recombines TRBV5-1 with TRBJ2-7; TRBD1 aligns across 9 bases. This CDR3 has 15 amino acids. The V gene end was trimmed by 2 bases and the J gene end by 2 bases; junction bases not matched to a gene: 5. Looked up from germline, CDR1 is SGHRS and CDR2 is YFSETQ. Here the CDR3 reads CASSLRTGDAYEQYF. CDR3 bases: TGCGCCAGCAGCTTACGGACAGGGGACGCCTACGAGCAGTACTTC.

V usage is TRBV21-1 and J usage is TRBJ1-3. TRBV21-1 is termed a pseudogene. The CDR3 has 17 residues. The CDR3 reads CASSKGDWESSGNTIYF. The CDR3 nucleotides are TGTGCCAGCAGCAAGGGGGACTGGGAAAGCTCTGGAAACACCATATATTTT.

The chain carries TRBV5-1 and TRBJ2-3; D call uncertain. The CDR3 contains 14 residues. Deletions cut 3 bases from V and 4 bases from J, with 12 bases between. CDR1 and CDR2 (germline): SGHRS, YFSETQ. For the CDR3, the DNA is TGCGCCAGCAGCTACGTCCCCTCGGCAGATACGCAGTATTTT. Its protein is CASSYVPSADTQYF.

The J gene is TRBJ1-2, the V gene TRBV24-1; D may be TRBD1 (5 bases). The CDR3 spans 14 residues. Germline values: CDR1 KGHDR, CDR2 SFDVKD. The V gene lost 2 bases and the J gene lost 0 bases, with 6 bases spanning the gap. CDR3 DNA: TGTGCCACCAGTGATTACAGGACTAACTATGGCTACACCTTC. Encoded protein: CATSDYRTNYGYTF.

This rearrangement joins TRBV19 to TRBJ1-1, with 7 positions matching TRBD1. The CDR3 extends over 14 amino acids. Germline CDR1 LNHDA, CDR2 SQIVND (reference sequence). V shed 6 bases, J shed 2 bases, and the junction held 6 bases outside the gene matches. The CDR3 protein is CASRDGDRNTEAFF. In DNA, the CDR3 is TGTGCCAGTAGGGATGGGGACAGAAACACTGAAGCTTTCTTT. Looking up the rest from reference TRBV19 and TRBJ1-1 gives the full variable domain: DGGITQSPKYLFRKEGQNVTLSCEQNLNHDAMYWYRQDPGQGLRLIYYSQIVNDFQKGDIAEGYSVSREKKESFPLTVTSAQKNPTAFYLCASRDGDRNTEAFFGQGTRLTVV.

A note on this clone: The same CDR3 arises from other DNA sequences in this sample as well. This rearrangement joins TRBV5-5 to TRBJ2-5; 7 nucleotides match TRBD1. CDR3 length: 14 residues. Germline-derived CDR1 and CDR2 are SGHKS and YYEKEE (reference sequence). J was trimmed by 5 bases and V by 0 bases; bases with no gene match: 4. The CDR3 loop is CASSLGQGEETQYF. The CDR3 DNA follows: TGTGCCAGCAGCTTGGGGCAGGGGGAGGAGACCCAGTACTTC. Variable domain in full (rest from reference TRBV5-5 and TRBJ2-5): DAGVTQSPTHLIKTRGQQVTLRCSPISGHKSVSWYQQVLGQGPQFIFQYYEKEERGRGNFPDRFSARQFPNYSSELNVNALLLGDSALYLCASSLGQGEETQYFGPGTRLLVL.

This clone has at least ten counts. The chain combines TRBV6-5 with TRBJ1-2, with D maybe TRBD1 (6 bases). The germline V gene has CDR1 MNHEY and CDR2 SVGAGI. The V gene lost 6 bases and the J gene lost 5 bases, with 19 bases spanning the gap. CDR3 size: 15 residues. CDR3 coding DNA: TGTGCCAGCAGCCGACGGGCCCAGGGGCTTTATGGCTACACCTTC. This encodes CASSRRAQGLYGYTF.

V is TRBV2 and J is TRBJ2-7, with D hard to call. The germline V gene has CDR1 SNHLY and CDR2 FYNNEI. The V and J ends lost 4 bases and 5 bases respectively, with 9 bases between them. The CDR3 covers 12 residues. The CDR3 reads CASSVDWDEQYV. DNA of the CDR3: TGTGCCAGCAGTGTCGACTGGGACGAGCAGTACGTC.